This T cell receptor beta chain is drawn from a study of T cells in Graves' hyperthyroidism and ophthalmopathy. Amplified TCR beta CDR3 regions derived from RNA transcripts. HTBI primers were employed in a first-round RT-PCR of the TCR CDR3. From the multiplex PCR reads, TCRdb called clonotypes with MiXCR, one entry per CDR3 protein. The data show over 650,000 distinct CDR3 sequences, just under 45% seen once. It was uncontrolled infection, other autoimmune disease, pregnancy or lactation that excluded patients. Diagnostic assessment was based on clinical symptoms, serum thyroxine and TRAb, thyroid ultrasound and orbital computed tomography. The CDR3 spans 15 residues. A single count supports this clonotype. The target antigen is unknown. One end of the junction is discordant with germline, which a read error may explain. Study observations and caveats: A 13 V-J model separated ophthalmopathy from stable hyperthyroidism. Most expanded thyroid clonotypes above 0.001 also appeared in blood.

This receptor was taken from an adult man with Graves' disease, either hyperthyroidism or ophthalmopathy (not recorded which). Sequenced input: peripheral blood or thyroid tissue (not recorded which). The chain recombines TRBV12-3 or TRBV12-4 with TRBJ1-5, with D uncertain. This CDR3 reads CAISFRPDSNQPQHF. CDR3 bases: TGTGCCATCAGTTTTCGGCCGGATAGCAATCAGCCCCAGCATTTT.